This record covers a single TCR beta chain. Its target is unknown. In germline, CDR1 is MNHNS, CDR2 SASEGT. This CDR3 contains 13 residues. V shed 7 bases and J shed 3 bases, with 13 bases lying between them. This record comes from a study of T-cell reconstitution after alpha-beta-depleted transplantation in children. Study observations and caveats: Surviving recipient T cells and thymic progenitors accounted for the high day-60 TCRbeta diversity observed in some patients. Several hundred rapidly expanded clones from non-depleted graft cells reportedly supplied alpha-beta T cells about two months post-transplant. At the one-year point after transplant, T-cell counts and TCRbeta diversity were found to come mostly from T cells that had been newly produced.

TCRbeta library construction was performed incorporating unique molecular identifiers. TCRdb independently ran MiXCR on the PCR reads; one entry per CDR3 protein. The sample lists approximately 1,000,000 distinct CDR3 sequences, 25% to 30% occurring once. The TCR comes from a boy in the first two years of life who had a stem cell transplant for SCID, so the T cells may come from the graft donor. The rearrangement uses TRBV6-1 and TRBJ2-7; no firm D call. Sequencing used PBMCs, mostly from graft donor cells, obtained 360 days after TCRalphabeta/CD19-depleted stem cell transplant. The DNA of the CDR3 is TGTGCCAGCACCGGGCCGGCCGTCTACGAGCAGTACTTC. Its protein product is CASTGPAVYEQYF.